These 11 T cell receptor beta chains originate from one sample sequenced in a study of blood T cell repertoires in COVID-19. Method: immunoSEQ multiplex PCR; TCRdb's copy keeps in-frame clones and lacks some. The sample consists of hundreds of thousands of clones, around 87% of them appearing once. Sequenced material: peripheral blood. Receptors originate from a woman aged 50 to 60 with COVID-19, enrolled during active disease.

The gene calls are TRBV6-5 and TRBJ2-1; 12 bases align to TRBD2. The junction had 3 bases not matched to a gene; V was cut back by 6 bases and J by 9 bases. The germline V gene has CDR1 MNHEY and CDR2 SVGAGI. The CDR3 loop spans 13 amino acids. The CDR3 bases are TGTGCCAGCAGGCTGACTAGCGGGAGTGAGCAGTTCTTC. Protein: CASRLTSGSEQFF.

The J gene is TRBJ2-1, the V gene TRBV19; D is unclear. This CDR3 comprises 13 residues. Looked up from germline, CDR1 is LNHDA and CDR2 is SQIVND (reference sequence). Trimming stripped 7 bases from V and 6 bases from J, with 13 bases between. CDR3 bases: TGTGCCAGTACCCCCGGAAGAGGCAATGAGCAGTTCTTC. Its translation: CASTPGRGNEQFF. Full variable domain (missing parts from reference TRBV19 and TRBJ2-1): DGGITQSPKYLFRKEGQNVTLSCEQNLNHDAMYWYRQDPGQGLRLIYYSQIVNDFQKGDIAEGYSVSREKKESFPLTVTSAQKNPTAFYLCASTPGRGNEQFFGPGTRLTVL.

The chain recombines TRBV11-2 with TRBJ2-7, with D perhaps matching TRBD1 (5 bases). Germline-derived CDR1 and CDR2 are SGHAT and FQNNGV. Between the trimmed V and J ends, which lost 4 bases and 0 bases, there was a span of 19 bases. CDR3 length: 17 residues. CDR3 DNA: TGTGCCAGCAGCTCCCGGCCCCGCCTCCAGGGCTCCTACGAGCAGTACTTC. This encodes CASSSRPRLQGSYEQYF.

V usage is TRBV7-2 and J usage is TRBJ2-7, with 12 bases that match TRBD1. Germline V lookup: CDR1 SGHTA, CDR2 FQGNSA. Unmatched junction bases numbered 9, after V lost 3 bases and J lost 0 bases. The CDR3 has 18 residues. This chain's CDR3 is CASSLSGTGGFSSYEQYF. CDR3 coding DNA: TGTGCCAGCAGCTTGTCCGGGACAGGGGGCTTTAGCTCCTACGAGCAGTACTTC.

This chain links TRBV30 with TRBJ1-1; 7 bases map to TRBD1. Germline-derived CDR1 and CDR2 are GTSNPN and SVGIG (reference sequence). V dropped 0 bases and J dropped 8; count of bases not matched to a gene: 6. CDR3 length: 13 amino acids. The CDR3 loop is CAWSVGGGSEAFF. The CDR3, as DNA: TGTGCCTGGAGTGTAGGGGGCGGTTCCGAAGCTTTCTTT. The full variable domain, rest sourced from reference TRBV30 and TRBJ1-1, is SQTIHQWPATLVQPVGSPLSLECTVEGTSNPNLYWYRQAAGRGLQLLFYSVGIGQISSEVPQNLSASRPQDRQFILSSKKLLLSDSGFYLCAWSVGGGSEAFFGQGTRLTVV.

The rearrangement joins TRBV15 to TRBJ1-2; D gene uncertain. Trimming took 5 bases from V and 3 from J, leaving 10 bases between them. The CDR3 has 13 residues. CDR1 is LNHNV and CDR2 is YYDKDF in the germline V gene (reference sequence). This CDR3 reads CATSVSRDYGYTF. CDR3 bases: TGTGCCACCAGCGTTTCCCGGGACTATGGCTACACCTTC.

This sequence joins TRBV13 and TRBJ2-7; 7 positions match TRBD1. Germline trimming cut 0 bases from V and 3 bases from J; bases unmatched to any gene: 23. The length of the CDR3 is 21 residues. Germline CDR1 PRHDT, CDR2 FYEKMQ (reference sequence). CDR3 sequence reads: CASSLGVPFDEGARPNYEQYF. The DNA of the CDR3 is TGTGCCAGCAGCTTAGGTGTCCCTTTTGACGAGGGGGCGAGACCGAACTACGAGCAGTACTTC.

The rearrangement links TRBV7-2 to TRBJ2-5, with D possibly TRBD2 on 5 matching bases. The V end was cut by 3 bases, the J end by 5 bases, with 16 bases between. CDR1 and CDR2 from the germline V gene are SGHTA and FQGNSA. The CDR3 length is 15 residues. CDR3 protein: CASSFRGVGSETQYF. In DNA form, the CDR3 reads TGTGCCAGCAGCTTTCGGGGTGTGGGTAGTGAGACCCAGTACTTC.

V and J are TRBV9 and TRBJ2-3, with D possibly TRBD2 on 5 matching bases. The CDR3 is 16 residues long. Germline lookup yields CDR1 SGDLS and CDR2 YYNGEE. V lost 0 bases, J lost 3 bases, and 14 bases lay in between. CDR3 sequence: CASSVDVFTGTDTQYF. Written as DNA, the CDR3 is TGTGCCAGCAGCGTAGACGTATTCACGGGGACAGATACGCAGTATTTT.

The V gene is TRBV5-1, the J gene TRBJ1-1, with 7 nucleotides matching TRBD1. This CDR3 has 15 residues. The V and J ends lost 6 bases and 5 bases, in that order; junction bases with no gene match: 13. Germline V gene lookup returns CDR1 SGHRS and CDR2 YFSETQ. Written as DNA, the CDR3 is TGCGCCAGCACCACGACCCCAGGGGGGTATACTGAAGCTTTCTTT. Translation gives CASTTTPGGYTEAFF.

The V call is TRBV30, the J call TRBJ1-6; no firm D call. This CDR3 spans 17 amino acids. The V end lost 5 bases, the J end lost 0 bases, and 17 bases lay between the germline ends. Germline values: CDR1 GTSNPN, CDR2 SVGIG (reference sequence). The CDR3 nucleotides read TGTGCCTGGCGCCTAGGAGCTTCGGGCTCCTATAATTCACCCCTCCACTTT. As protein: CAWRLGASGSYNSPLHF. Looking up the rest from reference TRBV30 and TRBJ1-6 gives the full variable domain: SQTIHQWPATLVQPVGSPLSLECTVEGTSNPNLYWYRQAAGRGLQLLFYSVGIGQISSEVPQNLSASRPQDRQFILSSKKLLLSDSGFYLCAWRLGASGSYNSPLHFGNGTRLTVT.